This TCR beta chain emerged from a study of T-cell memory formation after mild COVID-19. Broader study findings: Clones that contracted from day 15 to 85 were balanced CD4/CD8, while later expanders leaned CD4+.

V gave up 3 bases and J gave up 3 bases, with 15 bases separating them. The length of the CDR3 is 14 residues. Germline V CDR1 and CDR2: GTSNPN, SVGIG (reference sequence). Each CDR3 protein is one row after TCRdb ran MiXCR on the 5' RACE reads. The sample contains roughly 110,000 distinct CDR3 sequences, around 14% of which appear only once. Turning to this clonotype: Its antigen remains unidentified.

The sample consisted of PBMCs or a T cell subset sorted from them (not recorded which). The V gene is TRBV30, the J gene TRBJ2-7; weak D call: TRBD2 (7 bases). This sequence was found in a man younger than 35 who had mild COVID-19 (a few samples of this study predate the infection). Cell type and time point are not known. CDR3 in DNA: TGTGCCTGGAGGGAGCGGGACACTCGCTACGAGCAGTACTTC. This gives the protein CAWRERDTRYEQYF.